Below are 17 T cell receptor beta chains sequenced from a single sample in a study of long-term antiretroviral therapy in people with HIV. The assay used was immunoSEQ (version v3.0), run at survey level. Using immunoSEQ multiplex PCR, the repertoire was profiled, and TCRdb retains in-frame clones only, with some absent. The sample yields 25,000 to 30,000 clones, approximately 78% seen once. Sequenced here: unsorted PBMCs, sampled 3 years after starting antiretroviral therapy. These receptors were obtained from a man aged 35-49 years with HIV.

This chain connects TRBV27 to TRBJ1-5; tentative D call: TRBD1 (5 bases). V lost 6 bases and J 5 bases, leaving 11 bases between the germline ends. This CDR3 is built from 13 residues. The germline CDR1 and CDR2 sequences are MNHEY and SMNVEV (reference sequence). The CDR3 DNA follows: TGTGCCAGCAGCCCCTGGGGGGATCAGCCCCAGCATTTT. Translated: CASSPWGDQPQHF.

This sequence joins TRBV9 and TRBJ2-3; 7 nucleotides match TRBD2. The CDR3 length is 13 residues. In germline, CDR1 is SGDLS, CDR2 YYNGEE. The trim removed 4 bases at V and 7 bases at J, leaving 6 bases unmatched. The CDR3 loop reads CASSSPSGNTQYF. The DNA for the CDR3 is TGTGCCAGCAGCTCCCCCAGCGGGAATACGCAGTATTTT.

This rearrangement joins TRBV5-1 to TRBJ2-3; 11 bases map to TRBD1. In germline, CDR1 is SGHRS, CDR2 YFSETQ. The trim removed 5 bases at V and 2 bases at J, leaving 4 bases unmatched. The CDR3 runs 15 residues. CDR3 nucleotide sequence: TGCGCCAGCAGTTGGACAGGGGGCCCCACAGATACGCAGTATTTT. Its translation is CASSWTGGPTDTQYF.

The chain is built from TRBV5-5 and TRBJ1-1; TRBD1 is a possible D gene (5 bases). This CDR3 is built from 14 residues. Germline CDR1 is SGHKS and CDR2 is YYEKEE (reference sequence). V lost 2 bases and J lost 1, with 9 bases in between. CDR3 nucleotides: TGTGCCAGCAGCTTTACTGACAGGAACACTGAAGCTTTCTTT. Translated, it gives CASSFTDRNTEAFF.

The DNA for the CDR3 is TGTGCCAGCAGTTCGGCGGGGGCGGGGGAGCAGTACTTC. Residues: CASSSAGAGEQYF. This rearrangement joins TRBV6-6 to TRBJ2-7; D is perhaps TRBD2 (7 bases). The CDR3 consists of 13 residues. Germline lookup yields CDR1 MNHNY and CDR2 SVGAGI (reference sequence). Trimming removed 4 bases from V and 7 bases from J, with 14 bases in between.

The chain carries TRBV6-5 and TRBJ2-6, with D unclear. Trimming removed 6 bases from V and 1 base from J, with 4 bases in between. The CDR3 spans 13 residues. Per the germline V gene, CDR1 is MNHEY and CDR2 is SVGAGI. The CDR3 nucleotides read TGTGCCAGCAGGGGATCTGGGGCCAACGTCCTGACTTTC. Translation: CASRGSGANVLTF.

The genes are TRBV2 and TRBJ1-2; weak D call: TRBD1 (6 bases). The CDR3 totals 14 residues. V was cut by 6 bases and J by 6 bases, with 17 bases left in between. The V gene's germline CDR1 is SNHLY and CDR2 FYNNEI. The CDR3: CASRDNRDIHGYTF. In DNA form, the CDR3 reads TGTGCCAGCAGGGATAACCGGGACATACATGGCTACACCTTC. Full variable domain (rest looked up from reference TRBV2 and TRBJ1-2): EPEVTQTPSHQVTQMGQEVILRCVPISNHLYFYWYRQILGQKVEFLVSFYNNEISEKSEIFDDQFSVERPDGSNFTLKIRSTKLEDSAMYFCASRDNRDIHGYTFGSGTRLTVV.

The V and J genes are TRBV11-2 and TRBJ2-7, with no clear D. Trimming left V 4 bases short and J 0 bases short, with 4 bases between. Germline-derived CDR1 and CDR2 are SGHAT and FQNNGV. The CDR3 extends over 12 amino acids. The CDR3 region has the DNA TGTGCCAGCAGCTATATCTCCTACGAGCAGTACTTC. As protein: CASSYISYEQYF.

CDR3 in DNA: TGTGCCTGGAGTGTACTGGGACCAAGCTCTGGAAACACCATATATTTT. Protein product: CAWSVLGPSSGNTIYF. This chain uses TRBV30 with TRBJ1-3; D perhaps matches TRBD1 (5 bases). Trimming removed 0 bases from V and 0 bases from J, with 12 bases in between. This CDR3 has 16 amino acids. Germline assignment: CDR1 GTSNPN and CDR2 SVGIG (reference sequence).

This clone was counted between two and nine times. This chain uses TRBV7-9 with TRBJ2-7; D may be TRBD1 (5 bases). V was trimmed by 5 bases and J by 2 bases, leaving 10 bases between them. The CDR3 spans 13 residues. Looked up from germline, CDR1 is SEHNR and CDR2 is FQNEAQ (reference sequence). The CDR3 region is CASSPRVTYEQYF. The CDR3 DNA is TGTGCCAGCAGCCCCAGGGTAACCTACGAGCAGTACTTC. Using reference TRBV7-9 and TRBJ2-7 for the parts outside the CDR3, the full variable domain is DTGVSQNPRHKITKRGQNVTFRCDPISEHNRLYWYRQTLGQGPEFLTYFQNEAQLEKSRLLSDRFSAERPKGSFSTLEIQRTEQGDSAMYLCASSPRVTYEQYFGPGTRLTVT.

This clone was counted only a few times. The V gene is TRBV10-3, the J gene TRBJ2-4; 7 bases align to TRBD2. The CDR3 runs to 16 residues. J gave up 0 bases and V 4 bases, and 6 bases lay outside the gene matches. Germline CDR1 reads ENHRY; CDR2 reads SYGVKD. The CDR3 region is CAISASAGEAKNIQYF. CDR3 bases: TGTGCCATCAGTGCGTCTGCGGGAGAAGCCAAAAACATTCAGTACTTC.

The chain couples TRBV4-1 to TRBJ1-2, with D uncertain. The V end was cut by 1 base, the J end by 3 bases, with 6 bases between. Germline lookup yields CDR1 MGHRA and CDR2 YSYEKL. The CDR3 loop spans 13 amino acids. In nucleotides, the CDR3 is TGCGCCAGCAGCCAAGGAATTGACTATGGCTACACCTTC. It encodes CASSQGIDYGYTF.

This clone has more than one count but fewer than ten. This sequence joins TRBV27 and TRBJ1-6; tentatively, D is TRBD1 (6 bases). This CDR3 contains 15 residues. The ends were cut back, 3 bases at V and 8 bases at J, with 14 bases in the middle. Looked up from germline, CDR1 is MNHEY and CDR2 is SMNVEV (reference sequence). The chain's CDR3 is CASSFGGLQYSPLHF. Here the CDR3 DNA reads TGTGCCAGCAGTTTCGGGGGGCTGCAGTATTCACCCCTCCACTTT.

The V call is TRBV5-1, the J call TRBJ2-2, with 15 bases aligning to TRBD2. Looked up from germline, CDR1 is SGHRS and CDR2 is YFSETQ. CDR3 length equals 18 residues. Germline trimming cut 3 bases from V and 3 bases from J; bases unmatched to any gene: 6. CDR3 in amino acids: CASSSGLAGGYYTGELFF. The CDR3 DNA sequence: TGCGCCAGCAGCTCGGGACTAGCGGGGGGCTACTACACCGGGGAGCTGTTTTTT.

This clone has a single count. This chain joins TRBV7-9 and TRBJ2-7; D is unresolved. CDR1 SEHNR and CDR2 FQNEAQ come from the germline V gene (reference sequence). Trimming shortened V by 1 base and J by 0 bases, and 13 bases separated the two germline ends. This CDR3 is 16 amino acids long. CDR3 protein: CASSLVGFPDSYEQYF. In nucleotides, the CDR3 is TGTGCCAGCAGCTTAGTCGGGTTCCCGGACTCCTACGAGCAGTACTTC.

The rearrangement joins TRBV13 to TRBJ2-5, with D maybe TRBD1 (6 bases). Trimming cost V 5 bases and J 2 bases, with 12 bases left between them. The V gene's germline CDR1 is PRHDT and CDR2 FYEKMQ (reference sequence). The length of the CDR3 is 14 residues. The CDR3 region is CASSLQGHQETQYF. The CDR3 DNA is TGTGCCAGCAGCCTCCAGGGACATCAAGAGACCCAGTACTTC.

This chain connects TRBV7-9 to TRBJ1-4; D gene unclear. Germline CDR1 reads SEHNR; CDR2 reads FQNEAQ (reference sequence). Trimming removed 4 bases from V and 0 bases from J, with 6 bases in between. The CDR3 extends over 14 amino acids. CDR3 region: CASSWEATNEKLFF. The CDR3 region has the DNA TGTGCCAGCAGCTGGGAGGCAACTAATGAAAAACTGTTTTTT.